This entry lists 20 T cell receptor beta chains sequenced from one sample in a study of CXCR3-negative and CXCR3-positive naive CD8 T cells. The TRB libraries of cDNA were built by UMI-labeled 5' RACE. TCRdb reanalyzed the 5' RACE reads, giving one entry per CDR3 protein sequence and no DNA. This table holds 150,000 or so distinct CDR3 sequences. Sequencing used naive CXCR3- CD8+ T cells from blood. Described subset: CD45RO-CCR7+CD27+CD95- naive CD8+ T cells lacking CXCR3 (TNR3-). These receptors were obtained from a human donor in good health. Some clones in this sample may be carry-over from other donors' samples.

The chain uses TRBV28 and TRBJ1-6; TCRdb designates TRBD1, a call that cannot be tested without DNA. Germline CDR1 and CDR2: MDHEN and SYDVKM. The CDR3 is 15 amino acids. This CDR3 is CASSVDRGLESPLHF.

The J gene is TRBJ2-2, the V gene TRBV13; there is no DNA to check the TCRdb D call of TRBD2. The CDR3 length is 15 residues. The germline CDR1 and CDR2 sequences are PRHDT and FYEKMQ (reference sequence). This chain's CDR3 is CASSAGPPGTGELFF.

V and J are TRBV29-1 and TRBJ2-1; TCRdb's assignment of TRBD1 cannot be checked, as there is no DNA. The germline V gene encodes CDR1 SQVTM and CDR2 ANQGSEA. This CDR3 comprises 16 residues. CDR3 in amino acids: CSVRGVEGAPYNEQFF.

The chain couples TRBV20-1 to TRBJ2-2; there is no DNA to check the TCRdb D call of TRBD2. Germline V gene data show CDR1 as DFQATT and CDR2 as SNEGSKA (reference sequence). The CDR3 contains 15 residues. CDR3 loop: CSARDTSYRAGELFF.

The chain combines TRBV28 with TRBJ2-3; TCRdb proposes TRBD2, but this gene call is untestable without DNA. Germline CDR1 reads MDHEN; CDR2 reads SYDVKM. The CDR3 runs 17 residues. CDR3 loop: CASSFPGPTIPTDTQYF.

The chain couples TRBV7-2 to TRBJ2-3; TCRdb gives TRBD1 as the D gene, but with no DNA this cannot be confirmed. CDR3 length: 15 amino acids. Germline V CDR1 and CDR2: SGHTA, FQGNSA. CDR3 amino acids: CASSPLLTSTDTQYF.

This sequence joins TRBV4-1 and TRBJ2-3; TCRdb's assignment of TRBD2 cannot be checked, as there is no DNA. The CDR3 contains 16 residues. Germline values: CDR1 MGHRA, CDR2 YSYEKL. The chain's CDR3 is CASSQGWREGTDTQYF.

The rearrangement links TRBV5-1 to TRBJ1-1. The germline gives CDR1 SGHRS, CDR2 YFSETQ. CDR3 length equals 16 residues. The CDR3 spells CASSQNTPAGNTEAFF.

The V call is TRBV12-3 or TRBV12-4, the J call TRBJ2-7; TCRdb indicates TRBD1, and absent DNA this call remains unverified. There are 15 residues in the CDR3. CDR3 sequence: CASSFTPGHSYEQYF.

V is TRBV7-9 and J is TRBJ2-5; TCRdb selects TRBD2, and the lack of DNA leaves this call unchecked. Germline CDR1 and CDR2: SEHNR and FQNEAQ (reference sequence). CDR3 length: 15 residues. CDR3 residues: CASSLPSGRSETQYF.

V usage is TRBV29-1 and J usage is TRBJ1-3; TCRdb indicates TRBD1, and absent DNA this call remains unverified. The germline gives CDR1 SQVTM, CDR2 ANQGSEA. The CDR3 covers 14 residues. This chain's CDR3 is CSVVREDSGNTIYF. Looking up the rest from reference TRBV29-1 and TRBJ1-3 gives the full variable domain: SAVISQKPSRDICQRGTSLTIQCQVDSQVTMMFWYRQQPGQSLTLIATANQGSEATYESGFVIDKFPISRPNLTFSTLTVSNMSPEDSSIYLCSVVREDSGNTIYFGEGSWLTVV.

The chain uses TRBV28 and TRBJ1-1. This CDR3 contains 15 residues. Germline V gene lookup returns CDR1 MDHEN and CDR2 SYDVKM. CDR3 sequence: CASSFYRVGDTEAFF.

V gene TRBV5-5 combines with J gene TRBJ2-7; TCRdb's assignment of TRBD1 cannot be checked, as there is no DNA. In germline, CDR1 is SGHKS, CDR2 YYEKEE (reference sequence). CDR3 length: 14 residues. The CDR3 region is CASSLEGQDQGQYF.

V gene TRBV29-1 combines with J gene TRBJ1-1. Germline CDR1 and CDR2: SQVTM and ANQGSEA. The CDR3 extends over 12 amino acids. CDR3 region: CSVYREGTEAFF.

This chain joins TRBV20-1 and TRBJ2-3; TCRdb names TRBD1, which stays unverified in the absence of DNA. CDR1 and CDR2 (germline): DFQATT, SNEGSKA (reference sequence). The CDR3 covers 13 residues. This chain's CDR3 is CKEGNSGLDTQYF.

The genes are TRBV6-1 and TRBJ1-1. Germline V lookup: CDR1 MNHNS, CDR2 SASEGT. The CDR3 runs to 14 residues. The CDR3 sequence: CASSEGVGWTEAFF.

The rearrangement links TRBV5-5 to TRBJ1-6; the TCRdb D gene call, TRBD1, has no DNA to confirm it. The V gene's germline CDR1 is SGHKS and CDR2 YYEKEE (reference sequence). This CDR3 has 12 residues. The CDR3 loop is CASSPGDSPLHF.

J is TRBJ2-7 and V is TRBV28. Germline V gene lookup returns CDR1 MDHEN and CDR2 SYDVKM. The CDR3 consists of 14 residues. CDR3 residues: CASSFRREIYEQYF.

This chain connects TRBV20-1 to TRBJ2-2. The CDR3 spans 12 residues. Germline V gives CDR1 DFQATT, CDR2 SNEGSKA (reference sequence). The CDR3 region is CSARDPSGELFF.

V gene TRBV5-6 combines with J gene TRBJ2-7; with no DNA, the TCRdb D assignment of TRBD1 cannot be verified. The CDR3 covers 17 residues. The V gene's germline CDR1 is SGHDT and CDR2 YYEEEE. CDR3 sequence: CASSPEGRGTVFYEQYF.